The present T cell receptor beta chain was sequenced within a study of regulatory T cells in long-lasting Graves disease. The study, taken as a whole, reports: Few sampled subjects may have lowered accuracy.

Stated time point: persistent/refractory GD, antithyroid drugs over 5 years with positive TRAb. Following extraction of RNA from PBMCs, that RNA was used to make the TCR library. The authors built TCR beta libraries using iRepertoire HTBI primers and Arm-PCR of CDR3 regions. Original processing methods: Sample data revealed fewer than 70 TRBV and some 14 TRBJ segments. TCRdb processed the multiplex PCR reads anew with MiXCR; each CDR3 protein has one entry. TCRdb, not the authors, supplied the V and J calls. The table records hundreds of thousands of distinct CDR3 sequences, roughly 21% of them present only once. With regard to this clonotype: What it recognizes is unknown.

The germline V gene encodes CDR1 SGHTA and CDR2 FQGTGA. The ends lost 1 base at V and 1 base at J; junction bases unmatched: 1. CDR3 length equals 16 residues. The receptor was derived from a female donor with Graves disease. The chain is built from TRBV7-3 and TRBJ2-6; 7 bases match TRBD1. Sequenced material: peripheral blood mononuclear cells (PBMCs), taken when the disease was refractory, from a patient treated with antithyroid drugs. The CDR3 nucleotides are TGTGCCAGCAGCTTAAGACAGGGTTCTGGGGCCAACGTCCTGACTTTC. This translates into CASSLRQGSGANVLTF.